This is a list of T cell receptor beta chains from one sample in a study of early T cells in non-severe SARS-CoV-2 infection. MiXCR, run by TCRdb on the 5' RACE reads, gives a single entry per CDR3 protein. The sample holds 110,000 or so distinct CDR3 sequences, roughly 12% seen once. Sequenced sample: whole blood. The receptors come from an adult who was a healthcare worker with PCR-confirmed SARS-CoV-2 infection or an uninfected control (not recorded which). The CDR3 runs from the conserved cysteine through the conserved F or W. Fields, in order: J gene, clone size, V gene, CDR3 length, D gene, CDR3 DNA, CDR3 protein. D genes are given only for firm matches. Rows may omit the clone size; those that give it use once, few, many or a size class.

j_gene: TRBJ2-1; abundance: few; v_gene: TRBV7-8; len: 15; d_gene: TRBD2; CDR3nt: TGTGCCAGCAGCGGGACTAGCGGGGGCCTCAATGAGCAGTTCTTC; CDR3aa: CASSGTSGGLNEQFF
j_gene: TRBJ1-1; abundance: -; v_gene: TRBV27; len: 15; d_gene: -; CDR3nt: TGTGCCAGCAGTTTATGGGGGTCGCCCAACACTGAAGCTTTCTTT; CDR3aa: CASSLWGSPNTEAFF
j_gene: TRBJ1-2; abundance: many; v_gene: TRBV3-1; len: 14; d_gene: -; CDR3nt: TGTGCCAGCAGCCCTGGTTCTCATTCCTATGGCTACACCTTC; CDR3aa: CASSPGSHSYGYTF
j_gene: TRBJ1-5; abundance: few; v_gene: TRBV7-2; len: 14; d_gene: TRBD1; CDR3nt: TGTGCCAGCAGCTTAGACAGGGGAATCCAGCCCCAGCATTTT; CDR3aa: CASSLDRGIQPQHF
j_gene: TRBJ1-3; abundance: -; v_gene: TRBV27; len: 16; d_gene: -; CDR3nt: TGTGCCAGCAAGGCCACTGGCTACGGCTCTGGAAACACCATATATTTT; CDR3aa: CASKATGYGSGNTIYF
j_gene: TRBJ2-3; abundance: many; v_gene: TRBV7-9; len: 13; d_gene: -; CDR3nt: TGTGCCAGCAGCTCCTTTCTTAGGGATACGCAGTATTTT; CDR3aa: CASSSFLRDTQYF
j_gene: TRBJ2-5; abundance: -; v_gene: TRBV12-3/TRBV12-4; len: 15; d_gene: -; CDR3nt: TGTGCCAGCAGTCACCAGGGGCCCGACCGCGAGACCCAGTACTTC; CDR3aa: CASSHQGPDRETQYF
j_gene: TRBJ1-5; abundance: few; v_gene: TRBV12-3/TRBV12-4; len: 14; d_gene: -; CDR3nt: TGTGCCAGCAGTTTCTCAGGGAAGAGTCAGCCCCAGCATTTT; CDR3aa: CASSFSGKSQPQHF
j_gene: TRBJ2-1; abundance: few; v_gene: TRBV2; len: 15; d_gene: TRBD2; CDR3nt: TGTGCCAGCACCCCCGCAGCGGGAGTAAACGGTGAGCAGTTCTTC; CDR3aa: CASTPAAGVNGEQFF
j_gene: TRBJ2-3; abundance: many; v_gene: TRBV7-9; len: 12; d_gene: -; CDR3nt: TGTGCCAGCAGCTCGCAAGGAGATACGCAGTATTTT; CDR3aa: CASSSQGDTQYF
j_gene: TRBJ2-1; abundance: few; v_gene: TRBV11-2; len: 14; d_gene: -; CDR3nt: TGTGCCAGCAGCCATTCCAGAGTGGGCAATGAGCAGTTCTTC; CDR3aa: CASSHSRVGNEQFF
j_gene: TRBJ2-5; abundance: -; v_gene: TRBV18; len: 14; d_gene: -; CDR3nt: TGTGCCAGCTCACCACCGAACAGCCAAGAGACCCAGTACTTC; CDR3aa: CASSPPNSQETQYF
j_gene: TRBJ1-3; abundance: many; v_gene: TRBV29-1; len: 13; d_gene: -; CDR3nt: TGCAGCGTTGGGGGGCCAACGAGGGACACCATATATTTT; CDR3aa: CSVGGPTRDTIYF
j_gene: TRBJ2-5; abundance: -; v_gene: TRBV7-8; len: 14; d_gene: -; CDR3nt: TGTGCCAGCAGCTTAGTCCGGGTCCGGGAGACCCAGTACTTC; CDR3aa: CASSLVRVRETQYF
j_gene: TRBJ2-5; abundance: few; v_gene: TRBV29-1; len: 12; d_gene: -; CDR3nt: TGCAGCGCAGGACAGTTCCAAGAGACCCAGTACTTC; CDR3aa: CSAGQFQETQYF
j_gene: TRBJ1-3; abundance: -; v_gene: TRBV7-6; len: 15; d_gene: -; CDR3nt: TGTGCCAGCAGCTCAGACGGTGACTCTGGAAACACCATATATTTT; CDR3aa: CASSSDGDSGNTIYF
j_gene: TRBJ2-1; abundance: few; v_gene: TRBV11-3; len: 15; d_gene: -; CDR3nt: TGTGCCAGCAGCTTAGAAGGGGCAGGCTACAATGAGCAGTTCTTC; CDR3aa: CASSLEGAGYNEQFF
j_gene: TRBJ2-7; abundance: many; v_gene: TRBV20-1; len: 17; d_gene: TRBD2; CDR3nt: TGCAGTGCTAGAGAAGGAAGCAGCGGGAGAATGGCGTACGAGCAGTACTTC; CDR3aa: CSAREGSSGRMAYEQYF
j_gene: TRBJ1-3; abundance: many; v_gene: TRBV5-5; len: 16; d_gene: -; CDR3nt: TGTGCCAGCAGCTTGGACCCGCTTCTTTCTGGAAACACCATATATTTT; CDR3aa: CASSLDPLLSGNTIYF
j_gene: TRBJ2-7; abundance: many; v_gene: TRBV5-1; len: 12; d_gene: -; CDR3nt: TGCGCCAGCGCCGACCCTAACAAGGAGCAGTACTTC; CDR3aa: CASADPNKEQYF
j_gene: TRBJ1-1; abundance: -; v_gene: TRBV30; len: 13; d_gene: -; CDR3nt: TGTGCCTGGAGTAAAGGGGCCAACACTGAAGCTTTCTTT; CDR3aa: CAWSKGANTEAFF
j_gene: TRBJ2-7; abundance: few; v_gene: TRBV24-1; len: 15; d_gene: TRBD1; CDR3nt: TGTGCCACCAGTGATCCGGGACAGGGGCTCTACGAGCAGTACTTC; CDR3aa: CATSDPGQGLYEQYF
j_gene: TRBJ1-1; abundance: many; v_gene: TRBV12-3/TRBV12-4; len: 14; d_gene: -; CDR3nt: TGTGCCAGCACCCCAGGGAGGACGAACACTGAAGCTTTCTTT; CDR3aa: CASTPGRTNTEAFF
j_gene: TRBJ2-3; abundance: many; v_gene: TRBV18; len: 15; d_gene: TRBD1; CDR3nt: TGTGCCAGCTCACCCGGACAGGGCCCAACAGATACGCAGTATTTT; CDR3aa: CASSPGQGPTDTQYF
j_gene: TRBJ1-3; abundance: -; v_gene: TRBV28; len: 16; d_gene: -; CDR3nt: TGTGCCAGCAGTCCCCCCATTGCTCCCTCTGGAAACACCATATATTTT; CDR3aa: CASSPPIAPSGNTIYF
j_gene: TRBJ2-7; abundance: few; v_gene: TRBV28; len: 12; d_gene: -; CDR3nt: TGTGCCAGCAGGACAGGGACTTACGAGCAGTACTTC; CDR3aa: CASRTGTYEQYF
j_gene: TRBJ2-5; abundance: few; v_gene: TRBV20-1; len: 16; d_gene: -; CDR3nt: TGCAGTGCTCATCCTACGGGGCCAGCGTACCAAGAGACCCAGTACTTC; CDR3aa: CSAHPTGPAYQETQYF
j_gene: TRBJ2-1; abundance: few; v_gene: TRBV19; len: 15; d_gene: TRBD1; CDR3nt: TGTGCCAGTTCAACCGGGACAGGGGGTAGAAATGAGCAGTTCTTC; CDR3aa: CASSTGTGGRNEQFF
j_gene: TRBJ2-2; abundance: many; v_gene: TRBV28; len: 18; d_gene: TRBD1; CDR3nt: TGTGCCAGCAGTGATAGGACAGGGGGCTCTTCGAACACCGGGGAGCTGTTTTTT; CDR3aa: CASSDRTGGSSNTGELFF
j_gene: TRBJ2-1; abundance: few; v_gene: TRBV24-1; len: 13; d_gene: -; CDR3nt: TGTGCCACCAGTGATCCGAGCGTTCCGGAGCAGTTCTTC; CDR3aa: CATSDPSVPEQFF
j_gene: TRBJ1-1; abundance: -; v_gene: TRBV5-1; len: 18; d_gene: -; CDR3nt: TGCACCAGCAGCTTGAGCCTGGGCGCCGGGTTTCGGAACACTGAAGCTTTCTTT; CDR3aa: CTSSLSLGAGFRNTEAFF
j_gene: TRBJ2-3; abundance: many; v_gene: TRBV14; len: 15; d_gene: TRBD2; CDR3nt: TGTGCCAGCAGCCAGAGACTAGCGGGACTCGATACGCAGTATTTT; CDR3aa: CASSQRLAGLDTQYF
j_gene: TRBJ2-3; abundance: -; v_gene: TRBV7-9; len: 18; d_gene: -; CDR3nt: TGTGCCAGCAGCTTAGAAGCCTGGACAAGGCCTAGCACAGATACGCAGTATTTT; CDR3aa: CASSLEAWTRPSTDTQYF
j_gene: TRBJ2-1; abundance: few; v_gene: TRBV7-9; len: 16; d_gene: TRBD1; CDR3nt: TGTGCCAGCAGCGCGTCCGGGACAGGGGGCGCGGGCGAGCAGTTCTTC; CDR3aa: CASSASGTGGAGEQFF
j_gene: TRBJ2-3; abundance: -; v_gene: TRBV12-3/TRBV12-4; len: 16; d_gene: -; CDR3nt: TGTGCCAGCAGTCCCCGGGGGGCCCATGACCTGAATACGCAGTATTTT; CDR3aa: CASSPRGAHDLNTQYF
j_gene: TRBJ2-7; abundance: many; v_gene: TRBV14; len: 11; d_gene: -; CDR3nt: TGTGCCAGCAGCCAAGGAAGAGTTACGTACTTC; CDR3aa: CASSQGRVTYF
j_gene: TRBJ1-1; abundance: few; v_gene: TRBV27; len: 14; d_gene: -; CDR3nt: TGTGCCAGCAGTTTACGGGGCGTCGGGACTGAAGCTTTCTTT; CDR3aa: CASSLRGVGTEAFF
j_gene: TRBJ1-3; abundance: -; v_gene: TRBV12-3/TRBV12-4; len: 14; d_gene: -; CDR3nt: TGTGCCAGCAGCCTAGGGGGCTCTGGAAACACCATATATTTT; CDR3aa: CASSLGGSGNTIYF
j_gene: TRBJ2-4; abundance: few; v_gene: TRBV29-1; len: 12; d_gene: -; CDR3nt: TGCAGCGTTGCAGAAGCCAAAAACATTCAGTACTTC; CDR3aa: CSVAEAKNIQYF
j_gene: TRBJ1-4; abundance: -; v_gene: TRBV12-3/TRBV12-4; len: 12; d_gene: -; CDR3nt: TGTGCCAGCACCGCCGCTTTGCAAAAACTGTTTTTT; CDR3aa: CASTAALQKLFF
j_gene: TRBJ2-7; abundance: many; v_gene: TRBV27; len: 15; d_gene: TRBD2; CDR3nt: TGTGCCAGCAGCCTGACTAGCGGGGGGCGCTACGAGCAGTACTTC; CDR3aa: CASSLTSGGRYEQYF
j_gene: TRBJ2-1; abundance: many; v_gene: TRBV7-6; len: 14; d_gene: -; CDR3nt: TGTGCCAGCAGTCCAAGTCCTAGCTCCAATGAGCAGTTCTTC; CDR3aa: CASSPSPSSNEQFF
j_gene: TRBJ2-1; abundance: -; v_gene: TRBV21-1; len: 16; d_gene: -; CDR3nt: TGTGCCAGCAGCAAAGTGGGGGACTACTCCTACAATGAGCAGTTCTTC; CDR3aa: CASSKVGDYSYNEQFF
j_gene: TRBJ1-3; abundance: few; v_gene: TRBV30; len: 17; d_gene: -; CDR3nt: TGTGCCTGGAGTGCACTTCTAGGGTCGGCCTCTGGAAACACCATATATTTT; CDR3aa: CAWSALLGSASGNTIYF
j_gene: TRBJ1-1; abundance: few; v_gene: TRBV11-2; len: 14; d_gene: TRBD1; CDR3nt: TGTGCCAGCAGCTTACGACAGGGGGTCACTGAAGCTTTCTTT; CDR3aa: CASSLRQGVTEAFF
j_gene: TRBJ2-3; abundance: -; v_gene: TRBV24-1; len: 15; d_gene: TRBD1; CDR3nt: TGTGCCACCAGCGGACAGGGAATCTTCGCAGATACGCAGTATTTT; CDR3aa: CATSGQGIFADTQYF
j_gene: TRBJ1-5; abundance: few; v_gene: TRBV7-2; len: 12; d_gene: -; CDR3nt: TGTGCCAGCAGCTTAGACGATCGTCCCCAGCATTTT; CDR3aa: CASSLDDRPQHF
j_gene: TRBJ1-2; abundance: few; v_gene: TRBV4-2; len: 13; d_gene: TRBD1; CDR3nt: TGTGCCAGCAGCCAAAAACAGGGGCGCGGCTACACCTTC; CDR3aa: CASSQKQGRGYTF
j_gene: TRBJ1-6; abundance: many; v_gene: TRBV12-3/TRBV12-4; len: 12; d_gene: -; CDR3nt: TGTGCCAGCTCCACGCAGAATTCACCCCTCCACTTT; CDR3aa: CASSTQNSPLHF
j_gene: TRBJ2-1; abundance: many; v_gene: TRBV10-3; len: 14; d_gene: TRBD2; CDR3nt: TGTGCCATCAGAAGCGGGAACAGTTTCTCCGAGCAGTTCTTC; CDR3aa: CAIRSGNSFSEQFF
j_gene: TRBJ1-1; abundance: many; v_gene: TRBV5-5; len: 16; d_gene: TRBD1; CDR3nt: TGTGCCAGCAGCTTGAACCGGGGGACAGCAAGGACTGAAGCTTTCTTT; CDR3aa: CASSLNRGTARTEAFF
j_gene: TRBJ2-7; abundance: few; v_gene: TRBV5-1; len: 14; d_gene: -; CDR3nt: TGCGCCAGCAGCTTATCGACAGACTCCTACGAGCAGTACTTC; CDR3aa: CASSLSTDSYEQYF
j_gene: TRBJ2-4; abundance: -; v_gene: TRBV5-4; len: 15; d_gene: TRBD2; CDR3nt: TGTGCCAGCAGCTTGGAGGCGGGGGGCGGAAACATTCAGTACTTC; CDR3aa: CASSLEAGGGNIQYF
j_gene: TRBJ2-7; abundance: many; v_gene: TRBV18; len: 15; d_gene: -; CDR3nt: TGTGCCAGCTCACCGAACACCCTAGCGAGCTACGAGCAGTACTTC; CDR3aa: CASSPNTLASYEQYF
j_gene: TRBJ1-1; abundance: -; v_gene: TRBV5-1; len: 14; d_gene: -; CDR3nt: TGCGCCAGCAGCCCCGAGACCTTGAACACTGAAGCTTTCTTT; CDR3aa: CASSPETLNTEAFF
j_gene: TRBJ2-7; abundance: many; v_gene: TRBV12-3/TRBV12-4; len: 11; d_gene: -; CDR3nt: TGTGCCAGCAGTTTTTCCCGGGAGCAGTACTTC; CDR3aa: CASSFSREQYF
j_gene: TRBJ2-5; abundance: few; v_gene: TRBV6-1; len: 21; d_gene: TRBD2; CDR3nt: TGTGCCAGCAGTTACAGGACGCGGAGGACTAGCGGGAGGGGAGGTAGCGAGACCCAGTACTTC; CDR3aa: CASSYRTRRTSGRGGSETQYF
j_gene: TRBJ1-2; abundance: -; v_gene: TRBV29-1; len: 14; d_gene: -; CDR3nt: TGCAGCGCTGGGACTCCTACAGCTAACTATGGCTACACCTTC; CDR3aa: CSAGTPTANYGYTF
j_gene: TRBJ2-3; abundance: few; v_gene: TRBV14; len: 14; d_gene: -; CDR3nt: TGTGCCAGCAGCTCGGAGCTTGGGACAGATACGCAGTATTTT; CDR3aa: CASSSELGTDTQYF